Each of the 21 T cell receptor beta chains below was sequenced from the same sample in a study of T-cell reconstitution after alpha-beta-depleted transplantation in children. Researchers prepared the TCRbeta library using unique molecular identifiers, the study reports. MiXCR, run by TCRdb on the PCR reads, gives a single entry per CDR3 protein. The sample lists 350,000 to 400,000 distinct CDR3 sequences; about an eighth were seen once. This sample comprised PBMCs, obtained from the stem cell graft. The receptors were sampled from a human donor who donated a stem cell graft to a child with Fanconi anemia.

There are a few counts of this clonotype. A read error may produce the germline difference seen at one junction end. The rearrangement links TRBV5-6 to TRBJ2-1; D is possibly TRBD2 (6 bases). The CDR3 length is 12 residues. Germline V CDR1 and CDR2: SGHDT, YYEEEE. In DNA, the CDR3 is TGTGCCAGCAGCTTGGCCTGGGCTAGCGACACCTTC. Translated: CASSLAWASDTF.

V is TRBV20-1 and J is TRBJ1-4; tentatively, D is TRBD1 (6 bases). The CDR3 runs 14 residues. From germline, CDR1 is DFQATT and CDR2 SNEGSKA (reference sequence). The V and J ends lost 7 bases and 6 bases respectively, with 18 bases between them. The CDR3 reads CSVGAGEGYEKLFF. CDR3 DNA sequence: TGCAGTGTGGGGGCCGGTGAAGGTTATGAAAAACTGTTTTTT.

This clonotype has a handful of counts. The chain carries TRBV7-7 and TRBJ2-2; D is unclear. Germline V gene lookup returns CDR1 SSHAT and CDR2 FNYEAQ (reference sequence). V lost 1 base and J 6 bases, leaving 9 bases between the germline ends. This CDR3 spans 14 amino acids. CDR3 nucleotide sequence: TGTGCCAGCAGCTTAGGTTTCCTCTCCGGGGAGCTGTTTTTT. It yields the protein CASSLGFLSGELFF. Based on the CDR3 plus reference TRBV7-7 and TRBJ2-2, the full variable domain is GAGVSQSPRYKVTKRGQDVTLRCDPISSHATLYWYQQALGQGPEFLTYFNYEAQPDKSGLPSDRFSAERPEGSISTLTIQRTEQRDSAMYRCASSLGFLSGELFFGEGSRLTVL.

This clonotype showed up many times. The chain uses TRBV4-3 and TRBJ2-5; 14 positions match TRBD2. Per germline, CDR1 LGHNA and CDR2 YSLEER. V dropped 3 bases and J dropped 2; count of bases not matched to a gene: 11. The CDR3 loop spans 19 amino acids. The CDR3 DNA is TGCGCCAGCAGCCAGGAATGGACTAGCGGGGGGCTAATTCAAGAGACCCAGTACTTC. This gives the protein CASSQEWTSGGLIQETQYF.

This clonotype was recorded many times. V usage is TRBV5-1 and J usage is TRBJ1-2, with 10 bases fitting TRBD1. The germline CDR1 and CDR2 sequences are SGHRS and YFSETQ. This CDR3 contains 14 residues. V lost 0 bases to trimming and J lost 13 bases; unmatched junction nucleotides: 9. The CDR3 spells CASSLGQGALGSTF. CDR3 sequence (DNA): TGCGCCAGCAGCTTGGGACAGGGGGCCCTGGGGTCCACCTTC.

This clonotype was seen only a few times. V is TRBV20-1 and J is TRBJ1-2, with D possibly matching TRBD1 (6 bases). CDR1 and CDR2 (germline): DFQATT, SNEGSKA (reference sequence). CDR3 size: 13 residues. V was cut by 5 bases and J by 8 bases, with 18 bases left in between. The CDR3 coding sequence is TGCAGTGCTTCGGCGTCGGGGGCTGGGGGCTACACCTTC. Translated, it gives CSASASGAGGYTF.

The chain couples TRBV20-1 to TRBJ2-1; D remains ambiguous. This CDR3 is 11 amino acids long. V lost 0 bases, J lost 9 bases, and 6 bases lay in between. Per germline, CDR1 DFQATT and CDR2 SNEGSKA (reference sequence). The CDR3: CSARDPVEQFF. CDR3 nucleotide sequence: TGCAGTGCTAGAGATCCGGTTGAGCAGTTCTTC.

V usage is TRBV5-1 and J usage is TRBJ1-1; D remains ambiguous. This CDR3 region has 13 residues. CDR1 and CDR2 (germline): SGHRS, YFSETQ. Trimming removed 0 bases at V and 4 bases at J, with 7 bases between. Here the CDR3 reads CASSLGTFTEAFF. The CDR3 coding sequence is TGCGCCAGCAGCTTGGGGACTTTCACTGAAGCTTTCTTT.

This clonotype came up many times. The chain combines TRBV4-2 with TRBJ2-3, with TRBD1 matching over 12 bases. From germline, CDR1 is LGHNA and CDR2 YNFKEQ. The CDR3 runs 15 residues. With 5 bases clipped from V and 14 bases from J, the junction kept 14 bases outside the gene matches. The chain's CDR3 is CASSMERDRGRGTYF. CDR3 coding DNA: TGTGCCAGCAGCATGGAGAGGGACAGGGGGCGCGGAACGTATTTT.

In this sample, this clonotype turned up many times. This rearrangement joins TRBV12-3 or TRBV12-4 to TRBJ2-3; a possible D gene is TRBD1 (5 bases). The CDR3 is made up of 11 amino acids. Trimming removed 3 bases at V and 12 bases at J, with 10 bases between. The CDR3 protein is CASSFRDIQYF. CDR3 DNA: TGTGCCAGCAGTTTCAGGGATATCCAGTATTTT.

This clonotype occurred a few times. The chain recombines TRBV18 with TRBJ2-3; D ambiguous. Germline V CDR1 and CDR2: KGHSH, LQKENI. The CDR3 runs 14 residues. V lost 5 bases, J lost 0 bases, and 9 bases lay in between. The CDR3 reads CASSGSLSTDTQYF. The CDR3 DNA reads TGTGCCAGCTCAGGTAGTCTCAGCACAGATACGCAGTATTTT.

This clonotype was found a few times. V is TRBV27 and J is TRBJ2-3; D unresolved. Trimming removed 0 bases at V and 0 bases at J, with 7 bases between. The CDR3 is 15 amino acids. Germline CDR1 reads MNHEY; CDR2 reads SMNVEV (reference sequence). CDR3 residues: CASSLSAASTDTQYF. As DNA, the CDR3 is TGTGCCAGCAGTTTATCAGCCGCTAGCACAGATACGCAGTATTTT.

This clonotype was counted a few times. The chain uses TRBV7-2 and TRBJ2-1, with 10 nucleotides matching TRBD2. The germline V gene has CDR1 SGHTA and CDR2 FQGNSA. The J segment lost 3 bases and the V segment lost 4 bases, leaving 6 bases of the junction unmatched. This CDR3 comprises 16 residues. The DNA of the CDR3 is TGTGCCAGCAGCTCACCTAGCGGGGGCCGCTACAATGAGCAGTTCTTC. This translates into CASSSPSGGRYNEQFF.

This clonotype has only a few counts. The CDR3 is CASSFQARTGELFF. The CDR3 DNA follows: TGTGCCAGCAGTTTCCAGGCCCGCACCGGGGAGCTGTTTTTT. The V call is TRBV27, the J call TRBJ2-2; no clear D gene. The CDR3 runs 14 residues. Trimming cost V 3 bases and J 4 bases, with 9 bases left between them. Germline CDR1 is MNHEY and CDR2 is SMNVEV (reference sequence).

CDR3 sequence: CASSLATGPDTQYF. CDR3 bases: TGCGCCAGCAGCCTTGCGACAGGACCAGATACGCAGTATTTT. The V call is TRBV5-1, the J call TRBJ2-3; possibly TRBD1 for D (6 bases). Germline loops: CDR1 SGHRS, CDR2 YFSETQ. The CDR3 runs 14 residues. V was clipped by 4 bases and J by 4 bases, with 13 bases between them.

This clonotype came up a few times. This chain joins TRBV4-2 and TRBJ2-1; 7 nucleotides align to TRBD1. V gave up 4 bases and J gave up 10 bases; unmatched junction bases: 1. The CDR3 consists of 11 residues. Germline assignment: CDR1 LGHNA and CDR2 YNFKEQ. CDR3 coding DNA: TGTGCCAGCAGCCTGGGACAGGAGCAGTTCTTC. Residues: CASSLGQEQFF.

This chain links TRBV5-5 with TRBJ2-1; D call uncertain. The CDR3 spans 12 residues. Germline CDR1 reads SGHKS; CDR2 reads YYEKEE (reference sequence). V lost 5 bases and J lost 5, with 8 bases in between. CDR3 in DNA: TGTGCCAGCAGGTCCGGAAACAATGAGCAGTTCTTC. It translates to CASRSGNNEQFF.

This clonotype turned up a few times. The chain carries TRBV12-3 or TRBV12-4 and TRBJ1-2, with D unclear. The length of the CDR3 is 12 residues. Trimming took 4 bases from V and 5 from J, leaving 8 bases between them. The CDR3 is CASSWAAYGYTF. The DNA for the CDR3 is TGTGCCAGCAGTTGGGCAGCTTATGGCTACACCTTC.

CDR3 DNA sequence: TGCAGTGCCCTCAAGGGGCATTCGAACACCGGGGAGCTGTTTTTT. It yields the protein CSALKGHSNTGELFF. The chain links TRBV20-1 to TRBJ2-2, with D possibly TRBD1 on 5 matching bases. Deletions cut 6 bases from V and 0 bases from J, with 14 bases between. Germline values: CDR1 DFQATT, CDR2 SNEGSKA (reference sequence). The CDR3 has 15 amino acids.

This clonotype has just a few counts. The chain has TRBV7-8 and TRBJ2-7; 11 nucleotides match TRBD1. Germline values: CDR1 SGHVS, CDR2 FQNEAQ. The V and J ends lost 0 bases and 2 bases, in that order; junction bases with no gene match: 6. The CDR3 is 17 residues long. The DNA of the CDR3 is TGTGCCAGCAGCTTAGCGCCGGGACAGGGGGTTCCCTACGAGCAGTACGTC. It encodes CASSLAPGQGVPYEQYV.

This clonotype was observed many times. The CDR3 nucleotides read TGTGCCTGGAGTACTGGGACAGCCTTCTCTGGAAACACCATATATTTT. Its protein product is CAWSTGTAFSGNTIYF. The chain is built from TRBV30 and TRBJ1-3, with 7 bases fitting TRBD1. Germline V gene sequence: CDR1 GTSNPN, CDR2 SVGIG (reference sequence). The CDR3 sequence is 16 residues long. The J segment lost 0 bases and the V segment lost 2 bases, leaving 7 bases of the junction unmatched. The full variable domain, completed using reference TRBV30 and TRBJ1-3, is SQTIHQWPATLVQPVGSPLSLECTVEGTSNPNLYWYRQAAGRGLQLLFYSVGIGQISSEVPQNLSASRPQDRQFILSSKKLLLSDSGFYLCAWSTGTAFSGNTIYFGEGSWLTVV.